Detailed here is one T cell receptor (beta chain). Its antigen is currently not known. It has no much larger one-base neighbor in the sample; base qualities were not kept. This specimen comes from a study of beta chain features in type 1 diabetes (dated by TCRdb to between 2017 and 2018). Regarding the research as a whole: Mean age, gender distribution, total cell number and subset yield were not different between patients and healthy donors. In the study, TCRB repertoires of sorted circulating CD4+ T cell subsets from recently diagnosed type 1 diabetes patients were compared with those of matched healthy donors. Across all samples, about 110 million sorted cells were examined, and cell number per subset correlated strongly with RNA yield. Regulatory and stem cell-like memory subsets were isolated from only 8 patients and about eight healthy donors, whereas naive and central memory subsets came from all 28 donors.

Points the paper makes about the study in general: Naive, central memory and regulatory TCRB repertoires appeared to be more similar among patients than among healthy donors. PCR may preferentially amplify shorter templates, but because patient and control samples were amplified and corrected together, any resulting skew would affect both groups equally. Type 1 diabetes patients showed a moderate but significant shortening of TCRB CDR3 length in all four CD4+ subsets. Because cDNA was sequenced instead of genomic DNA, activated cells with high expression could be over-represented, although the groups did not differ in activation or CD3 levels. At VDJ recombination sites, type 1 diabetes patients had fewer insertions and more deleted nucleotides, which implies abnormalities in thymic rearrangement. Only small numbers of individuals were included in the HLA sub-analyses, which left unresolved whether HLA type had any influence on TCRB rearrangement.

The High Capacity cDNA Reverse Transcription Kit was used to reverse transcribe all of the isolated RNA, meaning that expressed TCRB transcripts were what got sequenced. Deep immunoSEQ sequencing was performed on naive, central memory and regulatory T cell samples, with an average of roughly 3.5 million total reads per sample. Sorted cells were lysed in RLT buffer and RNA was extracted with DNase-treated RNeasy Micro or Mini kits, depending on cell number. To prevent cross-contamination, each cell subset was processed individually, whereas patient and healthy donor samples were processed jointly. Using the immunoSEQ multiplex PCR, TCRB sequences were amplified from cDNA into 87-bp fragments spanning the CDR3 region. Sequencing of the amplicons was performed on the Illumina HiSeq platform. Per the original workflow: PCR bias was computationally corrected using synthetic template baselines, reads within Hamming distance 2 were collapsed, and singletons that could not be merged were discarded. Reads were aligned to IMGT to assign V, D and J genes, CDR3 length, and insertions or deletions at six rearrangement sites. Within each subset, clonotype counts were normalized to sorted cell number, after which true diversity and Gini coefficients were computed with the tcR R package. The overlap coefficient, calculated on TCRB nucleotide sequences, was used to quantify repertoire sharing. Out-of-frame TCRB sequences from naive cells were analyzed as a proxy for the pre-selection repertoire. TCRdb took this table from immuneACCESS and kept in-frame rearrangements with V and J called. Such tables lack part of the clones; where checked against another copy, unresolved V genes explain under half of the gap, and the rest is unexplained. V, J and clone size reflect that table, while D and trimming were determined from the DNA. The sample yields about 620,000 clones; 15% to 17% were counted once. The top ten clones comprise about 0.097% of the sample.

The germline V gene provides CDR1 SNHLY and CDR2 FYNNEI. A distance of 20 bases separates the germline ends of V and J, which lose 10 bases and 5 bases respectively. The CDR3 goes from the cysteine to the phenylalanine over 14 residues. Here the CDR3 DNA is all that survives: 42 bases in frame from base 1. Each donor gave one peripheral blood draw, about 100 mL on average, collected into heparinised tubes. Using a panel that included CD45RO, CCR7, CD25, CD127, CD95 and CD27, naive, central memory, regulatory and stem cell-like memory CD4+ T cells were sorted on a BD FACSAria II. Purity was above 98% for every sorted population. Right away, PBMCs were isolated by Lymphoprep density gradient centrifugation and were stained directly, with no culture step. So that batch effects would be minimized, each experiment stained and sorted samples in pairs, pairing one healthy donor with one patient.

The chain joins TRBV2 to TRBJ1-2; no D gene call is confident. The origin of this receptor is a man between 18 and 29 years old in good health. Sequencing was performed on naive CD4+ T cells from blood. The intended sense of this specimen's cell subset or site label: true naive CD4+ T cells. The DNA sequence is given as TGTGCCACAGAGCCAAGGCAGGCCACGTATGGCTACACCTTC. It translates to CATEPRQATYGYTF.